This entry describes one T cell receptor beta chain. This clonotype was seen a handful of times. No antigen is known for it. Per-nucleotide qualities are absent, and no much larger clonotype sits a single base away. This sample was included in a study of blood T cells in healthy people across ages (dated by TCRdb to about 2015). For the wider study: In model experiments, template switching captured roughly one uniquely barcoded TCR beta cDNA molecule for every two T cells. To avoid experimental bias, donors of different ages were distributed randomly across sequencing lanes. Four age groups were formed from the donors: young (average approximately 15 years), middle-aged (roughly 38), aged (62) and long-lived (about 80). Using deep sequencing normalized with unique cDNA molecular identifiers, the study measured how TCR beta repertoire diversity changes with age. For two donors (one aged 18 to 30 and one aged 80 or older), the study analyzed two additional independent replicas of 1 million unique cDNA reads from the same blood draw. What the authors observed across the whole study: A strong correlation was found between observed TCR beta diversity and the percentage of naive T cells measured by flow cytometry. Compared with the aged group, the long-lived group had more naive CD4+ T cells, fewer expanded clones and increased TCR diversity, a pattern suggesting age selection. Estimates of total diversity based on one million sequenced T cells were regarded as lower bounds and as underestimates. Because profiling used bulk unsorted PBMCs, naive and antigen-experienced compartments could not be compared conclusively. Observed TCR beta diversity per million T cells fell roughly linearly with age, and a significant reduction was already apparent by age roughly 40. Because the CMV infection status of the donors was unknown, age-related changes in expanded clonotypes may potentially have been confounded.

From cysteine to phenylalanine, the CDR3 is 15 amino acids long. Of all the DNA, just the CDR3 is kept, 45 bases in frame from base 1. V and J lose 4 bases and 1 base, and a span of 12 bases separates them. The approximately 39 donors, aged about 6 to 95 years, were systemically healthy Caucasian individuals from Russia. About 9.8 milliliters of peripheral blood were drawn from each donor into EDTA-treated Vacutainer tubes. Ficoll-Paque density-gradient centrifugation was used to isolate PBMCs, with at least 6.5 million per sample. Total RNA, at least 5 micrograms per sample, was extracted from PBMCs with Trizol reagent. The percentages of naive CD45RAhigh/CD27high T cells were determined by flow cytometry on a PBMC aliquot from every donor. To prepare the library, 5' RACE was applied. Sequencing used an Illumina HiSeq 2500. A second about 6 to 11 cycle PCR used a sample-barcoded 5' primer and a J-beta primer mix. Each TCR beta cDNA molecule received a unique molecular identifier from a template-switch 5' adaptor carrying 12 random nucleotides. Each sample yielded at least 3 million CDR3-containing paired-end reads. All of the RNA was converted into first-strand cDNA using the Mint cDNA synthesis kit, with a TRBC-specific oligonucleotide serving as the primer. After uracil-DNA glycosylase treatment, a first 18-cycle PCR used universal primers M1SS and BC2_uni_R on all cDNA. The authors processed their data as follows. For normalization, 1 million high-quality reads were randomly selected from each sample, with every read carrying a distinct molecular identifier. Instead of being binned into consensus sequences, reads that shared molecular identifiers were thrown out. MiTCR, run with a Q25 quality threshold and the strictest error-elimination algorithm, handled CDR3 identification, clonotype clustering and error correction. A nonparametric unseen species model with Euler transformation was used to estimate lower-bound total TCR beta diversity. TCRdb itself trimmed the public reads at Q25 with fastp, ran MiXCR and retained productive beta chains. Rows are combined by CDR3 protein, so each entry shows the most common genes and DNA. TCRdb assigned the V and J calls; the authors' analysis was not used. For this sample the table gives 1,500,000 or so distinct CDR3 sequences, of which approximately 59% were detected only once. The top ten constitute roughly 6.3% of the sample.

The sequence is built from TRBV12-3 or TRBV12-4 and TRBJ2-3, and perhaps TRBD1 as D gene, on 5 matching bases. The TCR comes from a man between 18 and 35 years old in good health. What was sequenced was blood. The bases are TGTGCCAGCAGTTCTACCGACAGTGGCACAGATACGCAGTATTTT. This yields the protein CASSSTDSGTDTQYF.